These 30 T cell receptor beta chains were all obtained from the same sample, sequenced in a study of monozygotic twins with inflammatory bowel disease. TCRdb reprocessed the 5' RACE reads, with one entry per CDR3 protein and no DNA. This sample's table has about 140,000 distinct CDR3 sequences. Sequencing used blood. The receptors here all came from a human donor with ulcerative colitis or Crohn's disease, or a healthy co-twin of an affected twin (not recorded which).

The chain uses TRBV24-1 and TRBJ2-7; TCRdb gives TRBD1 as the D gene, but with no DNA this cannot be confirmed. In germline, CDR1 is KGHDR, CDR2 SFDVKD. This CDR3 contains 16 residues. The CDR3 sequence is CATSPGQSAGVYEQYF.

The chain has TRBV11-2 and TRBJ1-6. The length of the CDR3 is 17 residues. CDR1 SGHAT and CDR2 FQNNGV come from the germline V gene. This CDR3 reads CASSLDRRPSYNSPLHF.

The chain employs TRBV7-2 and TRBJ1-1. Looked up from germline, CDR1 is SGHTA and CDR2 is FQGNSA. The CDR3 covers 17 residues. The CDR3: CASSLFGQGGPDTEAFF.

The chain combines TRBV27 with TRBJ1-3. The CDR3 is 13 residues long. Germline assignment: CDR1 MNHEY and CDR2 SMNVEV (reference sequence). This CDR3 reads CASSFRSGNTIYF.

The rearrangement links TRBV5-1 to TRBJ1-4; TCRdb designates TRBD1, a call that cannot be tested without DNA. The CDR3 covers 15 residues. Germline CDR1 is SGHRS and CDR2 is YFSETQ. CDR3 sequence: CASSSPGQGSEKLFF.

V usage is TRBV20-1 and J usage is TRBJ2-1. The germline CDR1 and CDR2 sequences are DFQATT and SNEGSKA (reference sequence). This CDR3 is 14 amino acids long. The chain's CDR3 is CSARSMNLDNEQFF.

The chain recombines TRBV10-3 with TRBJ1-1; TCRdb's D call, TRBD1, is unchecked because there is no DNA. The CDR3 is 16 amino acids. Germline values: CDR1 ENHRY, CDR2 SYGVKD. This chain's CDR3 is CAISESIPGAHTEAFF.

The chain couples TRBV29-1 to TRBJ2-1; TCRdb lists TRBD2, though no DNA is available to test this call. Per germline, CDR1 SQVTM and CDR2 ANQGSEA. This CDR3 spans 16 amino acids. CDR3 region: CSVEQGTSGSGNEQFF.

V is TRBV10-3 and J is TRBJ2-1; TCRdb's D gene call, TRBD1, goes unchecked for lack of DNA. The germline V gene encodes CDR1 ENHRY and CDR2 SYGVKD. The CDR3 has 15 amino acids. CDR3 amino acids: CAISPKGAIRNEQFF.

V usage is TRBV19 and J usage is TRBJ1-5; TCRdb names TRBD1, which stays unverified in the absence of DNA. Looked up from germline, CDR1 is LNHDA and CDR2 is SQIVND (reference sequence). CDR3 length: 14 residues. CDR3 in amino acids: CASRLWGYNQPQHF.

The V gene is TRBV15, the J gene TRBJ2-7; TCRdb proposes TRBD2, but this gene call is untestable without DNA. CDR1 is LNHNV, CDR2 YYDKDF, per germline (reference sequence). This CDR3 contains 15 residues. The CDR3 here is CATSRGTSAGYEQYF.

The chain has TRBV5-5 and TRBJ2-2. Germline V gene sequence: CDR1 SGHKS, CDR2 YYEKEE (reference sequence). This CDR3 has 13 residues. The CDR3 reads CASSVRNTGELFF. Based on the CDR3 plus reference TRBV5-5 and TRBJ2-2, the full variable domain is DAGVTQSPTHLIKTRGQQVTLRCSPISGHKSVSWYQQVLGQGPQFIFQYYEKEERGRGNFPDRFSARQFPNYSSELNVNALLLGDSALYLCASSVRNTGELFFGEGSRLTVL.

The J gene is TRBJ1-4, the V gene TRBV7-6; TCRdb calls TRBD1, which cannot be checked without DNA. The CDR3 length is 14 residues. Germline-derived CDR1 and CDR2 are SGHVS and FNYEAQ. The CDR3: CASSRGTGDEKLFF.

The chain uses TRBV20-1 and TRBJ2-7; with no DNA, the TCRdb D assignment of TRBD2 cannot be verified. CDR1 is DFQATT and CDR2 is SNEGSKA in the germline V gene (reference sequence). This CDR3 comprises 13 residues. CDR3 protein: CSARGLNSYEQYF.

V is TRBV6-2 or TRBV6-3 and J is TRBJ2-1; checking the TCRdb D call of TRBD2 is not possible without DNA. CDR1 is MNHEY, CDR2 SVGEGT, per germline. This CDR3 is 16 amino acids long. The CDR3 sequence: CASSYSRTSGRALQFF.

The chain uses TRBV5-1 and TRBJ2-7; TCRdb's D gene call, TRBD1, goes unchecked for lack of DNA. This CDR3 region has 14 residues. The germline V gene has CDR1 SGHRS and CDR2 YFSETQ. The CDR3 protein is CASSLVRQGDEQYF.

The CDR3 region is CASSKTLTADTQYF. This chain uses TRBV5-1 with TRBJ2-3. CDR1 is SGHRS and CDR2 is YFSETQ in the germline V gene. The CDR3 spans 14 residues.

The gene calls are TRBV5-1 and TRBJ2-4. The germline gives CDR1 SGHRS, CDR2 YFSETQ. This CDR3 contains 13 residues. CDR3 sequence reads: CASSQDAKNIQYF.

This sequence joins TRBV6-1 and TRBJ1-3. There are 18 residues in the CDR3. The germline V gene has CDR1 MNHNS and CDR2 SASEGT. The CDR3 here is CASSTIKWTESSGNTIYF.

The chain joins TRBV24-1 to TRBJ2-3; the D call from TCRdb, TRBD1, cannot be confirmed without DNA. Germline CDR1 and CDR2: KGHDR and SFDVKD. The CDR3 is 13 amino acids. The CDR3 protein is CAAGAGASDTQYF.

This chain connects TRBV5-6 to TRBJ2-7; TCRdb's D gene call, TRBD2, goes unchecked for lack of DNA. The CDR3 sequence is 17 residues long. Germline loops: CDR1 SGHDT, CDR2 YYEEEE. CDR3 in amino acids: CASSPAVAGSKPYEQYF.

The rearrangement joins TRBV14 to TRBJ1-4; TCRdb indicates TRBD1, and absent DNA this call remains unverified. Per the germline V gene, CDR1 is SGHDN and CDR2 is FVKESK. The CDR3 loop spans 16 amino acids. CDR3 sequence: CASSHRGDPSNEKLFF.

The genes are TRBV12-3 or TRBV12-4 and TRBJ2-2; TCRdb's D gene call, TRBD2, goes unchecked for lack of DNA. The CDR3 has 15 amino acids. The CDR3 region is CASSRLAGVSGELFF.

V is TRBV5-1 and J is TRBJ2-5; the TRBD1 assignment by TCRdb is unverifiable without DNA. Per germline, CDR1 SGHRS and CDR2 YFSETQ. The CDR3 is 15 residues long. This CDR3 reads CASSGTGGFRETQYF.

The gene calls are TRBV25-1 and TRBJ2-7; TCRdb gives TRBD1 as the D gene, but with no DNA this cannot be confirmed. Germline V gives CDR1 MGHDK, CDR2 SYGVNS. This CDR3 spans 14 amino acids. CDR3 sequence reads: CASSGTGQVAEQYF.

V gene TRBV15 combines with J gene TRBJ2-7; there is no DNA to check the TCRdb D call of TRBD1. The CDR3 contains 15 residues. The germline V gene encodes CDR1 LNHNV and CDR2 YYDKDF (reference sequence). CDR3 amino acids: CATSRGNQGSYEQYF.

The genes are TRBV25-1 and TRBJ1-5; TCRdb returns TRBD1, unconfirmable since there is no DNA. The CDR3 runs 15 residues. Looked up from germline, CDR1 is MGHDK and CDR2 is SYGVNS. The CDR3 sequence: CASRVRDRGCQPQHF.

This chain uses TRBV23-1 with TRBJ1-5; TCRdb reports TRBD1, a call that lacks DNA to check it against. TRBV23-1 is filed as an ORF, its function uncertain. The CDR3 consists of 19 residues. The CDR3 protein is CASSQRIWMKGSGNQPQHF.

This CDR3 is CATTATVLPNTEAFF. This sequence joins TRBV6-5 and TRBJ1-1. This CDR3 comprises 15 residues. Germline CDR1 reads MNHEY; CDR2 reads SVGAGI.

The rearrangement joins TRBV7-2 to TRBJ2-1. This CDR3 has 12 amino acids. CDR1 and CDR2 (germline): SGHTA, FQGNSA. CDR3 protein: CASSLAPNEQFF. Filled out from reference TRBV7-2 and TRBJ2-1, the complete variable domain reads GAGVSQSPSNKVTEKGKDVELRCDPISGHTALYWYRQSLGQGLEFLIYFQGNSAPDKSGLPSDRFSAERTGGSVSTLTIQRTQQEDSAVYLCASSLAPNEQFFGPGTRLTVL.